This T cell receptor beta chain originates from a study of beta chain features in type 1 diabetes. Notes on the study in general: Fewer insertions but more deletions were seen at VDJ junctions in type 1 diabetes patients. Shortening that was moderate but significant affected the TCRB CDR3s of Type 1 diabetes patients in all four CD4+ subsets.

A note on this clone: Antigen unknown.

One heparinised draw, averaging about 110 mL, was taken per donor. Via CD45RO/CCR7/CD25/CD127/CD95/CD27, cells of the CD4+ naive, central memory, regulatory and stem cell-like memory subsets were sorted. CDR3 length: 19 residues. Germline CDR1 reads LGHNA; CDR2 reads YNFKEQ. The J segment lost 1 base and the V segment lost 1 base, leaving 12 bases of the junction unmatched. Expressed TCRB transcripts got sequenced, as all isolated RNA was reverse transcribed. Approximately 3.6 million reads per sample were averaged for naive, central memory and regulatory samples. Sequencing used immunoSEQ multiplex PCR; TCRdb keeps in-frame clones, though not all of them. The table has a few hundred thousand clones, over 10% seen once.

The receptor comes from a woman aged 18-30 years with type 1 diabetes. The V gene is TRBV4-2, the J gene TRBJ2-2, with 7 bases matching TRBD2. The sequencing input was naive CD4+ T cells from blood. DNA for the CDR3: TGTGCCAGCAGCCAAGTTTTCCCTCAAGAGCGGGAGAACACCGGGGAGCTGTTTTTT. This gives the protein CASSQVFPQERENTGELFF.